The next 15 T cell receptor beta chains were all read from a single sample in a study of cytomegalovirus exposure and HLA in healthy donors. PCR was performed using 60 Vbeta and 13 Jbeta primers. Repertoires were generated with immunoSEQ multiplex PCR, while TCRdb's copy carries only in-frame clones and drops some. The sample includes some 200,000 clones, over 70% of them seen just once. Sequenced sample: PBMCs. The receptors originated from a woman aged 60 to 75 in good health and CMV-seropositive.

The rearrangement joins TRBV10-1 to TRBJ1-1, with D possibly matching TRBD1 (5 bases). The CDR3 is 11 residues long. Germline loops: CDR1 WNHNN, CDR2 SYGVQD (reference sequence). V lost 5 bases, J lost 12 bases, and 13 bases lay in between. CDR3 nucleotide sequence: TGCGCCAGCAGTCGAGGCAGGGAATCTTTCTTT. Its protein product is CASSRGRESFF.

DNA of the CDR3: TGTGCCAGCAGCCGCGACAGGAACACTGAAGCTTTCTTT. Translated, it gives CASSRDRNTEAFF. V is TRBV14 and J is TRBJ1-1, with D possibly TRBD1 on 5 matching bases. V was cut by 4 bases and J by 1 base, with 7 bases left in between. The CDR3 consists of 13 residues. Germline values: CDR1 SGHDN, CDR2 FVKESK.

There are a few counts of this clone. The DNA for the CDR3 is TGCGCCAGCAGCCTGCAGGGTTGGCCTAGCACAGATACGCAGTATTTT. Its protein is CASSLQGWPSTDTQYF. The chain combines TRBV4-3 with TRBJ2-3, with TRBD1 as a possible D gene (5 bases). This CDR3 is built from 16 residues. Between the trimmed V and J ends, which lost 4 bases and 0 bases, there was a span of 14 bases. The germline V gene has CDR1 LGHNA and CDR2 YSLEER.

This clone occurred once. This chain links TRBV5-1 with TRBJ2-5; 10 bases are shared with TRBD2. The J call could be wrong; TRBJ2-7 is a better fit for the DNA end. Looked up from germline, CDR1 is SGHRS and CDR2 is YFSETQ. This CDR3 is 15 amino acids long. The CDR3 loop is CASSSASGGPYEQYF. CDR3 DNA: TGCGCCAGCAGCTCTGCTAGCGGGGGACCCTACGAGCAGTACTTC.

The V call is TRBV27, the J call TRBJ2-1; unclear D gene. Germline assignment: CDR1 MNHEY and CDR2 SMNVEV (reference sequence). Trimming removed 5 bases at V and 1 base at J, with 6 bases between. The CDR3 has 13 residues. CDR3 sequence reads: CASSAGSYNEQFF. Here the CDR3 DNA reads TGTGCCAGCAGTGCCGGGTCCTACAATGAGCAGTTCTTC.

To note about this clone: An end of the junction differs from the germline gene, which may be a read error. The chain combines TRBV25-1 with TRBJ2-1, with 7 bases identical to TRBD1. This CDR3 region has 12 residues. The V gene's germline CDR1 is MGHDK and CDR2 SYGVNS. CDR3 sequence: CASRAQGDEQLF. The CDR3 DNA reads TGTGCCAGCAGAGCCCAGGGGGATGAGCAGCTCTTC.

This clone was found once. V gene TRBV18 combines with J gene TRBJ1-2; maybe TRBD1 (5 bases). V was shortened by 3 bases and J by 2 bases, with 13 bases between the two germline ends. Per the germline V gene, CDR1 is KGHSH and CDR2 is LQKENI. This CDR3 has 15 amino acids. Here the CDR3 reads CASSPGGAGNYGYTF. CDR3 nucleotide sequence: TGTGCCAGCTCACCCGGGGGAGCAGGCAACTATGGCTACACCTTC.

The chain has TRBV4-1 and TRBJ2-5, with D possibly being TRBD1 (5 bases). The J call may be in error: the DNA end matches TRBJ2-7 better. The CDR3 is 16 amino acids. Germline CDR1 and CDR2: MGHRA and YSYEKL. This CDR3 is CASSQDVGALSYEQYF. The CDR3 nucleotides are TGCGCCAGCAGCCAAGACGTTGGGGCACTTTCCTACGAGCAGTACTTC.

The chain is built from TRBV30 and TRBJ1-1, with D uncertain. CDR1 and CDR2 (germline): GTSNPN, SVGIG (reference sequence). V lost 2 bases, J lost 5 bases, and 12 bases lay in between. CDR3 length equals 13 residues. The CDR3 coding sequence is TGTGCCTGGAGTAGGTCCTTCGGGACTGAAGCTTTCTTT. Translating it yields CAWSRSFGTEAFF.

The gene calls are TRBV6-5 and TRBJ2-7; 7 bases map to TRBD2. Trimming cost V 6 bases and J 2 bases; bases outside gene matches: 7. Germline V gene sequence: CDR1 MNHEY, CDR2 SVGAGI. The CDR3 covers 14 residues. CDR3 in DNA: TGTGCCAGCAGCCGCACTAGCGACCCCTACGAGCAGTACTTC. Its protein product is CASSRTSDPYEQYF.

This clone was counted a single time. For the CDR3, the DNA is TGTGCCAGCAGTGTGGCGACAGGTCTTAGCAATCAGCCCCAGCATTTT. Residues: CASSVATGLSNQPQHF. The gene calls are TRBV2 and TRBJ1-5, with TRBD1 as a possible D gene (6 bases). The germline V gene encodes CDR1 SNHLY and CDR2 FYNNEI. V lost 4 bases, J lost 0 bases, and 13 bases lay in between. The CDR3 length is 16 residues.

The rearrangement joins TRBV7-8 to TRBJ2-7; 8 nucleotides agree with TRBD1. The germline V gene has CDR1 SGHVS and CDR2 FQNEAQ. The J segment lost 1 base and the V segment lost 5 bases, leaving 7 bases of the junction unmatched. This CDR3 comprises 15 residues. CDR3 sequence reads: CASSRSGTGSYEQYF. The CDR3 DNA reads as TGTGCCAGCAGCCGGTCCGGGACAGGATCCTACGAGCAGTACTTC.

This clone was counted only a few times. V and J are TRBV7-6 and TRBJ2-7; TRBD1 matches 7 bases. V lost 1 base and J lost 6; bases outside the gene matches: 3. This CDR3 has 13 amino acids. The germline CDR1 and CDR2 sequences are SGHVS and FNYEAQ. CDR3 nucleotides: TGTGCCAGCAGCTTAGTCCGGGACAGCGAGCAGTACTTC. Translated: CASSLVRDSEQYF. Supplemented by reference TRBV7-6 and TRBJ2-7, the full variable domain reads GAGVSQSPRYKVTKRGQDVALRCDPISGHVSLYWYRQALGQGPEFLTYFNYEAQQDKSGLPNDRFSAERPEGSISTLTIQRTEQRDSAMYRCASSLVRDSEQYFGPGTRLTVT.

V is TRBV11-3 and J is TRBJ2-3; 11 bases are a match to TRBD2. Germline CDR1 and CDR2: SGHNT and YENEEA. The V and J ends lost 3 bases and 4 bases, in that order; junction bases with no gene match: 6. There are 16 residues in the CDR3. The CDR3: CASSLGLAGGADTQYF. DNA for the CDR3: TGTGCCAGCAGCTTGGGCCTAGCGGGGGGCGCAGATACGCAGTATTTT.

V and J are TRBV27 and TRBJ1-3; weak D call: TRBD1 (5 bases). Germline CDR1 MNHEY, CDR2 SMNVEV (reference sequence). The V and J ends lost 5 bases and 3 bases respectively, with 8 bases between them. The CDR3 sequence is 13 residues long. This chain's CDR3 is CASSRGLGNTIYF. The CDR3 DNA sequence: TGTGCCAGCAGTCGGGGACTTGGAAACACCATATATTTT.